A single sample gave rise to the 14 T cell receptor beta chains below, sequenced in a study of human T cells and chemical hapten exposure. Time point defined: patch test 3, about 24 weeks after DPC sensitization. Treatment indicated: therapeutic diphenylcyclopropenone sensitization with weekly scalp DPC. One entry per CDR3 protein, called by TCRdb with MiXCR from the RACE reads. The sample lists roughly 84,000 distinct CDR3 sequences; under 14% were seen once. The source was whole blood, collected in connection with sensitization to the hapten diphenylcyclopropenone (DPC). Source of these receptors: a woman between 50 and 59 years old with alopecia areata. Some clones in this sample may be carry-over from other donors' samples.

This clonotype came up a few times. The chain is built from TRBV12-3 or TRBV12-4 and TRBJ2-1; no definite D call. Trimming stripped 1 base from V and 8 bases from J, with 9 bases between. The CDR3 is made up of 13 amino acids. The CDR3 nucleotides are TGTGCCAGCAGTTTAGAGGGTAGCCATGAGCAGTTCTTC. Its protein product is CASSLEGSHEQFF.

This clonotype was observed many times. The rearrangement links TRBV30 to TRBJ2-7; D is perhaps TRBD1 (5 bases). The CDR3 runs to 15 residues. Trimming removed 2 bases from V and 3 bases from J, with 17 bases in between. Germline CDR1 reads GTSNPN; CDR2 reads SVGIG (reference sequence). CDR3 residues: CAWSPTGWTDYEQYF. The DNA of the CDR3 is TGTGCCTGGAGTCCTACAGGCTGGACGGACTACGAGCAGTACTTC.

CDR3 nucleotides: TGCAGTGCTAGCCGGCCGGCGGGAGATTGGGATACGCAGTATTTT. Protein product: CSASRPAGDWDTQYF. The chain carries TRBV20-1 and TRBJ2-3, with TRBD2 matching over 7 bases. Germline V CDR1 and CDR2: DFQATT, SNEGSKA (reference sequence). V shed 3 bases and J 6 bases; nucleotides not matched to a gene: 12. The CDR3 totals 15 residues.

This clonotype was seen a few times. V and J are TRBV3-1 and TRBJ2-7, with a tentative D call TRBD1 (5 bases). The length of the CDR3 is 15 residues. V dropped 0 bases and J dropped 4 bases, with 13 bases sitting between them. Germline loops: CDR1 LGHDT, CDR2 YNNKEL (reference sequence). Here the CDR3 reads CASSQDGRAGYEQYF. The CDR3 DNA reads TGTGCCAGCAGCCAAGACGGCAGGGCCGGGTACGAGCAGTACTTC.

This clonotype has at least ten counts. The rearrangement joins TRBV19 to TRBJ1-2; D call uncertain. CDR1 and CDR2 from the germline V gene are LNHDA and SQIVND (reference sequence). V was shortened by 3 bases and J by 1 base, with 9 bases between the two germline ends. The CDR3 has 14 amino acids. CDR3 protein: CASSIPAGNYGYTF. CDR3 nucleotides: TGTGCCAGTAGTATCCCAGCGGGTAACTATGGCTACACCTTC.

This clonotype has a count of ten or more. The chain employs TRBV3-1 and TRBJ2-1, with a tentative D call TRBD1 (8 bases). This CDR3 comprises 14 residues. V lost 1 base, J lost 10 bases, and 14 bases lay in between. Germline CDR1 LGHDT, CDR2 YNNKEL (reference sequence). The CDR3 bases are TGTGCCAGCAGCCAAGGGACAGGGAGGGAGGAGCAGTTCTTC. It yields the protein CASSQGTGREEQFF.

This clonotype appeared many times. The rearrangement uses TRBV27 and TRBJ2-5; 7 nucleotides align to TRBD1. V lost 3 bases, J lost 0 bases, and 1 base stayed unmatched. Germline CDR1 reads MNHEY; CDR2 reads SMNVEV (reference sequence). The CDR3 runs to 14 residues. CDR3 loop: CASSFDRDQETQYF. The CDR3, as DNA: TGTGCCAGCAGTTTTGACAGGGACCAAGAGACCCAGTACTTC.

This clonotype was recorded at least ten times. The chain carries TRBV6-4 and TRBJ1-2; 8 nucleotides align to TRBD1. The V and J ends lost 3 bases and 2 bases, in that order; junction bases with no gene match: 2. The CDR3 spans 14 residues. Germline V CDR1 and CDR2: MRHNA, SNTAGT. DNA of the CDR3: TGTGCCAGCAGTGAAGACAGGGGAAACTATGGCTACACCTTC. Translated, it gives CASSEDRGNYGYTF.

The genes are TRBV6-2 or TRBV6-3 and TRBJ2-6; D is unclear. Trimming pared 3 bases from V and 0 bases from J, leaving 3 bases between. In germline, CDR1 is MNHEY, CDR2 SVGEGT. The CDR3 extends over 14 amino acids. The DNA for the CDR3 is TGTGCCAGCAGTTATGGCTCTGGGGCCAACGTCCTGACTTTC. Translating it yields CASSYGSGANVLTF.

J is TRBJ1-2 and V is TRBV7-9, with D uncertain. This CDR3 is built from 14 residues. CDR1 and CDR2 (germline): SEHNR, FQNEAQ (reference sequence). V shed 1 base and J shed 4 bases, with 10 bases lying between them. DNA for the CDR3: TGTGCCAGCAGCTTAGTCGGTCTTACCTATGGCTACACCTTC. It encodes CASSLVGLTYGYTF. The full variable domain, in which reference TRBV7-9 and TRBJ1-2 provide the parts outside the CDR3, is DTGVSQNPRHKITKRGQNVTFRCDPISEHNRLYWYRQTLGQGPEFLTYFQNEAQLEKSRLLSDRFSAERPKGSFSTLEIQRTEQGDSAMYLCASSLVGLTYGYTFGSGTRLTVV.

This clonotype showed up many times. The rearrangement uses TRBV27 and TRBJ2-4; 10 bases fit TRBD1. Germline V gene sequence: CDR1 MNHEY, CDR2 SMNVEV (reference sequence). This CDR3 is built from 16 residues. The junction had 10 bases not matched to a gene; V was cut back by 2 bases and J by 9 bases. The CDR3 protein is CASSLSGRTGGVIQYF. The CDR3 coding sequence is TGTGCCAGCAGTTTAAGCGGTCGGACAGGGGGAGTCATTCAGTACTTC.

This clonotype was picked up many times. This chain connects TRBV4-1 to TRBJ1-2; D might be TRBD1 (6 bases). Germline V lookup: CDR1 MGHRA, CDR2 YSYEKL. Trimming removed 4 bases at V and 1 base at J, with 13 bases between. CDR3 length: 15 amino acids. Here the CDR3 reads CASSPLGGHNYGYTF. The CDR3 DNA follows: TGCGCCAGCAGCCCCCTGGGGGGCCATAACTATGGCTACACCTTC.

V gene TRBV7-2 combines with J gene TRBJ2-1, with TRBD2 identical over 9 bases. The germline V gene has CDR1 SGHTA and CDR2 FQGNSA. This CDR3 comprises 15 residues. With V trimmed by 0 bases and J by 5 bases, 2 bases remained unmatched. The CDR3 DNA sequence: TGTGCCAGCAGCTTAGCGGGGACTAGCAACAATGAGCAGTTCTTC. It encodes CASSLAGTSNNEQFF.

This clonotype was recorded at least ten times. The chain links TRBV29-1 to TRBJ2-1; tentatively, D is TRBD1 (5 bases). Germline V gene data show CDR1 as SQVTM and CDR2 as ANQGSEA. The V end lost 3 bases, the J end lost 12 bases, and 6 bases lay between the germline ends. The length of the CDR3 is 9 residues. The CDR3 DNA sequence: TGCAGCGTTGATCAGGGGCAGTTCTTC. It yields the protein CSVDQGQFF.